The source of this TCR beta chain is a study of identical twins. Findings of the study overall: Zero-insertion analyses could be partly confounded by invariant MAIT and iNKT cells.

TCRdb used MiXCR to reprocess the 5' RACE reads, holding one entry per CDR3 protein. The profile shows 700,000 or so distinct CDR3 sequences, around 8.6% of them singletons. Of note for this clonotype: What it binds is unknown.

V gave up 5 bases and J gave up 4 bases; unmatched junction bases: 7. The CDR3 totals 14 residues. Germline CDR1 is SQVTM and CDR2 is ANQGSEA. Separately, the same data were catalogued under a study of yellow fever vaccine responses in identical twins.

The V call is TRBV29-1, the J call TRBJ2-1; 8 bases are a match to TRBD2. The TCR comes from a woman aged 18 to 35 in good health. Input material: PBMCs. The DNA for the CDR3 is TGCAGCGTTAACCCGGGACTAGTATACAATGAGCAGTTCTTC. It specifies CSVNPGLVYNEQFF.